The sequence of this T cell receptor (beta chain) was determined in a study of beta chain features in type 1 diabetes listed by TCRdb under 2018. As for the study more broadly: No differences in mean age, gender distribution, total cell number or subset yield were found between patients and healthy donors. A total of roughly 100 million sorted cells were examined across all samples, and RNA yield correlated strongly with the number of cells per subset. The study compared the TCRB repertoires of sorted circulating CD4+ T cell subsets in recently diagnosed type 1 diabetes patients with those in matched healthy donors. Regulatory and stem cell-like memory subsets were isolated from only 8 patients and roughly eight healthy donors, whereas naive and central memory subsets came from all 30 or so donors. Study-level results and caveats: Because cDNA was sequenced instead of genomic DNA, highly expressing activated cells could be over-represented, though the groups showed no difference in activation or CD3 levels. Type 1 diabetes patients showed a moderate but significant shortening of TCRB CDR3 length in all four CD4+ subsets. The naive, central memory and regulatory TCRB repertoires appeared to resemble one another more closely among patients than among healthy donors. Because the HLA sub-analyses included only small numbers of individuals, any influence of HLA type on TCRB rearrangement was left unresolved. Patients with type 1 diabetes made fewer insertions and deleted more nucleotides at VDJ recombination sites, implying thymic rearrangement abnormalities. Shorter templates might be favored by PCR, yet because patient and control samples were amplified and corrected together, any such skew would affect both groups equally.

About this clone itself: This receptor's antigen is unknown. No qualities accompany the bases; no much larger clone lies one base away.

A single peripheral blood draw of about 120 mL on average was collected from each donor into heparinised tubes. A BD FACSAria II and a panel including CD45RO, CCR7, CD25, CD127, CD95 and CD27 were used to sort naive, central memory, regulatory and stem cell-like memory CD4+ T cells. All sorted populations exceeded 95% purity. PBMCs were isolated immediately by Lymphoprep density gradient centrifugation and stained directly without culture. Samples were stained and sorted in pairs, with one healthy donor and one patient per experiment, so that batch effects were minimized. The CDR3 numbers 13 residues from cysteine through phenylalanine. The DNA shown is the 39-base CDR3, in frame from base 1. The junction carries 14 bases between V and J, which are trimmed by 6 bases and 6 bases respectively. CDR1 and CDR2 were assigned from the germline V gene (reference sequence) as SEHNR and FQNEAQ. The High Capacity cDNA Reverse Transcription Kit was used to reverse transcribe all of the isolated RNA, meaning that expressed TCRB transcripts were what got sequenced. Naive, central memory and regulatory T cell samples underwent deep immunoSEQ sequencing, averaging about 3.57 million total reads per sample. Sorted cells were lysed in RLT buffer, and RNA was extracted using DNase-treated RNeasy Micro or Mini kits according to cell number. Each cell subset was processed separately to prevent cross-contamination, with patient and healthy donor samples processed together. Using the immunoSEQ multiplex PCR, TCRB sequences were amplified from cDNA into 87-bp fragments spanning the CDR3 region. Sequencing of the amplicons was performed on the Illumina HiSeq platform. The paper's processing steps were these. Synthetic template baselines were used to correct PCR bias computationally, reads within Hamming distance 2 were collapsed, and singletons that could not be merged were discarded. Reads were aligned against IMGT to assign V, D and J genes, CDR3 length and insertions or deletions at six rearrangement sites. Within each subset, clonotype counts were normalized to sorted cell number, after which true diversity and Gini coefficients were computed with the tcR R package. The overlap coefficient, calculated on TCRB nucleotide sequences, was used to measure repertoire sharing. Out-of-frame TCRB sequences from naive cells were analyzed to stand in for the pre-selection repertoire. TCRdb retrieved this table from immuneACCESS and kept in-frame rearrangements only. Not all clones are present; in checked studies, unresolved V genes account for under half, and no reason is known for the remainder. V, J and clone size were drawn from that table, and D and trimming were deduced from the DNA. In this sample the table shows under 450,000 clones, over 12% of which occur a single time. The top ten constitute about 0.018% of the sample.

The origin of this receptor is a woman under 30 in good health. Recombination joined TRBV7-9 with TRBJ1-2; TRBD1 might be the D gene, on 5 matching bases. The specimen was naive CD4+ T cells from blood. The sample's cell subset or site label, in plain terms: true naive CD4+ T cells. The CDR3 here reads CASSQQERHGYTF. The nucleotides are TGTGCCAGCAGTCAACAGGAGCGCCATGGCTACACCTTC.